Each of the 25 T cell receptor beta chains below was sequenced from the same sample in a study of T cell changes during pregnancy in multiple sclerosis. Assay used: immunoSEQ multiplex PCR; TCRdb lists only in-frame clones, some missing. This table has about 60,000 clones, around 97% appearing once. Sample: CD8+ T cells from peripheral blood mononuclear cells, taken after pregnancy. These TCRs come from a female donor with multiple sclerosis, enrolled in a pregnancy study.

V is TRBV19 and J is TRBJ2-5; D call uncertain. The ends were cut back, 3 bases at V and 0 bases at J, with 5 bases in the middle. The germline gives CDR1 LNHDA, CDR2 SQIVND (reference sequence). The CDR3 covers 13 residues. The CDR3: CASSMRNQETQYF. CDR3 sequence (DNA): TGTGCCAGTAGTATGCGGAACCAAGAGACCCAGTACTTC.

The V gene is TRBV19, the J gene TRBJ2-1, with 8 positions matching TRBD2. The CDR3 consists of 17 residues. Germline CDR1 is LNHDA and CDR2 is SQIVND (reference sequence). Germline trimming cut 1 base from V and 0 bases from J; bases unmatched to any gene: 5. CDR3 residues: CASSIASGYSSYNEQFF. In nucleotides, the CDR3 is TGTGCCAGTAGTATAGCTAGCGGGTACAGCTCCTACAATGAGCAGTTCTTC.

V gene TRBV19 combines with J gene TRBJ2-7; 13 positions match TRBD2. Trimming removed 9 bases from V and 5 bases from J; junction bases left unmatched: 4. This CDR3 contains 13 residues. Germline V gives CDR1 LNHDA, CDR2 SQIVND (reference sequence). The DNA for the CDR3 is TGTGCCAGCGGACTAGCGGGAGTTCACGAGCAGTACTTC. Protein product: CASGLAGVHEQYF. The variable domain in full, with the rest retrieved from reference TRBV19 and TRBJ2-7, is DGGITQSPKYLFRKEGQNVTLSCEQNLNHDAMYWYRQDPGQGLRLIYYSQIVNDFQKGDIAEGYSVSREKKESFPLTVTSAQKNPTAFYLCASGLAGVHEQYFGPGTRLTVT.

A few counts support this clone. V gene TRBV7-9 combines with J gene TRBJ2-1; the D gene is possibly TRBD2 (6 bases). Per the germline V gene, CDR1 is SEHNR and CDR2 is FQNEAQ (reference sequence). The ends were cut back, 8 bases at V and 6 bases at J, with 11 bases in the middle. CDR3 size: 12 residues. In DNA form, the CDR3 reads TGTGCCAGCGACCTGGGGGGCAATGAGCAGTTCTTC. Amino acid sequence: CASDLGGNEQFF.

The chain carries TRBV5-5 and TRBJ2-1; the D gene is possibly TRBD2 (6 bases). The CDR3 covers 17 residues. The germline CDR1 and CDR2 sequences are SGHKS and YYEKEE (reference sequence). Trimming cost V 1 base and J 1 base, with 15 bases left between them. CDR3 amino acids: CASSLSPLAGSYNEQFF. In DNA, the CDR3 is TGTGCCAGCAGCTTGTCCCCACTAGCAGGGTCCTACAATGAGCAGTTCTTC.

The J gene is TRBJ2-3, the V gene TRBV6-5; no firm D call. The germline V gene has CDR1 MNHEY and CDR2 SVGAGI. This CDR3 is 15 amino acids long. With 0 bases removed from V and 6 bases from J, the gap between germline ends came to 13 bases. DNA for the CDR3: TGTGCCAGCAGTTACTCGTGGAGACGTCCTGATACGCAGTATTTT. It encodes CASSYSWRRPDTQYF.

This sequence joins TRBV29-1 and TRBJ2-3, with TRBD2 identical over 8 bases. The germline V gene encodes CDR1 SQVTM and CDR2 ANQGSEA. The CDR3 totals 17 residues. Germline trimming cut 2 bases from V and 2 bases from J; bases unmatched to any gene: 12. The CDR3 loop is CSVELSREGPHTDTQYF. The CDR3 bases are TGCAGCGTTGAACTTTCCCGGGAGGGCCCTCACACAGATACGCAGTATTTT.

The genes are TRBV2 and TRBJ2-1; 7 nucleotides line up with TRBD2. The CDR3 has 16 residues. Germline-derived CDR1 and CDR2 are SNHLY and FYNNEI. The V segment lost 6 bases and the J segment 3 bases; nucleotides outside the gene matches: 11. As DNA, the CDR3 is TGTGCCAGCAGAGGACCCGGGACTACAAGCTACAATGAGCAGTTCTTC. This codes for CASRGPGTTSYNEQFF.

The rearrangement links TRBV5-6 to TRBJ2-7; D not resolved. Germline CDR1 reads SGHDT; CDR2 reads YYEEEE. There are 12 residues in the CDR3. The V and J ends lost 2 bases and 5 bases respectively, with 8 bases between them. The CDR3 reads CASSFLVHEQYF. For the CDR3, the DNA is TGTGCCAGCAGCTTTCTAGTCCACGAGCAGTACTTC.

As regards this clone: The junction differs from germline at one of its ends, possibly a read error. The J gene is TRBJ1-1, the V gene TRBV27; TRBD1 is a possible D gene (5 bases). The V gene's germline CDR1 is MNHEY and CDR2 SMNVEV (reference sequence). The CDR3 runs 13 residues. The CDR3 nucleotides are TGTGCCAGCAGCTTATCGCCAGGGAGGGAAGCTTTCTTT. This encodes CASSLSPGREAFF.

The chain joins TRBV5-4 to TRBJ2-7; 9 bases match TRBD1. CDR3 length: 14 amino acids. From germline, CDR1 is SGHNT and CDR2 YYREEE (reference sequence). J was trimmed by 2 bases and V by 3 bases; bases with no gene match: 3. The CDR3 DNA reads TGTGCCAGCAGCTACAGGACAGGGGCCTACGAGCAGTACTTC. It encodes CASSYRTGAYEQYF.

CDR3 nucleotide sequence: TGTGCCAGCAGCTTAGGGGGGGGCGTTGGTGAAAAACTGTTTTTT. Translation gives CASSLGGGVGEKLFF. The gene calls are TRBV7-6 and TRBJ1-4, with D possibly TRBD1 on 6 matching bases. Trimming stripped 1 base from V and 7 bases from J, with 13 bases between. Germline loops: CDR1 SGHVS, CDR2 FNYEAQ. The CDR3 is 15 residues long. Variable domain in full (rest from reference TRBV7-6 and TRBJ1-4): GAGVSQSPRYKVTKRGQDVALRCDPISGHVSLYWYRQALGQGPEFLTYFNYEAQQDKSGLPNDRFSAERPEGSISTLTIQRTEQRDSAMYRCASSLGGGVGEKLFFGSGTQLSVL.

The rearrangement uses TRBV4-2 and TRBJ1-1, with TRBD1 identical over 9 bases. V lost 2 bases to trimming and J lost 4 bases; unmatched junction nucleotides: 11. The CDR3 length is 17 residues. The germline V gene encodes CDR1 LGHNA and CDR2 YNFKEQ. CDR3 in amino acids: CASSQLDRGEGGTEAFF. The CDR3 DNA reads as TGTGCCAGCAGCCAACTGGACAGGGGCGAAGGGGGCACTGAAGCTTTCTTT.

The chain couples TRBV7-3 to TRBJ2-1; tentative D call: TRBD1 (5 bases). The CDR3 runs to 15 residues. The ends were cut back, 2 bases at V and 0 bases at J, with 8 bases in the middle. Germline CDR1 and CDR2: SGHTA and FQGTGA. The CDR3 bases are TGTGCCAGCAGCTTATCAGGGAACTCCTACAATGAGCAGTTCTTC. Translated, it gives CASSLSGNSYNEQFF.

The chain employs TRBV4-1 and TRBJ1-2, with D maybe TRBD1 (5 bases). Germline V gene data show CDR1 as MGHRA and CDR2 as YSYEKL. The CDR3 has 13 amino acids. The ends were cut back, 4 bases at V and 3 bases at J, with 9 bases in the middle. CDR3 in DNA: TGCGCCAGCAGCCCCAGGGAACACTATGGCTACACCTTC. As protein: CASSPREHYGYTF.

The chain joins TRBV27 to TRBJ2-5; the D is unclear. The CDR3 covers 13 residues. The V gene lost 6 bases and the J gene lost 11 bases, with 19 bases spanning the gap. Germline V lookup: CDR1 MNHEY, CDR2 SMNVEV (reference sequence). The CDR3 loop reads CASSPGSWKEQYF. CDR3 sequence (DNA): TGTGCCAGCAGCCCCGGATCCTGGAAGGAGCAGTACTTC.

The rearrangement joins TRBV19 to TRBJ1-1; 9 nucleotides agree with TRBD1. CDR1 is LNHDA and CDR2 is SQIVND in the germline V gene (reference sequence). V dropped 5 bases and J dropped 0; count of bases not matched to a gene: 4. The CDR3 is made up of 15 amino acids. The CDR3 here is CASSSGQGLNTEAFF. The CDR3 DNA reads TGTGCCAGTAGTTCGGGACAGGGCTTGAACACTGAAGCTTTCTTT.

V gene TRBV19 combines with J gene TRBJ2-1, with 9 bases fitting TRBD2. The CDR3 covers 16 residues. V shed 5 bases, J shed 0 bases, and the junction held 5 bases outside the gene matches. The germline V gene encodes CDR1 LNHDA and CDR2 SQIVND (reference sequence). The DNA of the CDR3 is TGTGCCAGTAGTCTGGATAGCGGGAGCTCCTACAATGAGCAGTTCTTC. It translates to CASSLDSGSSYNEQFF.

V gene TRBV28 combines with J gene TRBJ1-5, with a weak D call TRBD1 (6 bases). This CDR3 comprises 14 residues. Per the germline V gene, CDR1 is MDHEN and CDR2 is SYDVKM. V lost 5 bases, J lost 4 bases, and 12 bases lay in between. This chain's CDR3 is CASSQQQGNQPQHF. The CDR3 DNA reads TGTGCCAGCAGTCAACAACAGGGTAATCAGCCCCAGCATTTT.

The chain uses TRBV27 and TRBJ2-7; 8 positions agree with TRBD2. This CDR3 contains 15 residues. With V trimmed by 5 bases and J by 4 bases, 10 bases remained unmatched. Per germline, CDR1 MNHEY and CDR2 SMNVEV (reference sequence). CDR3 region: CASSPRTSRRYEQYF. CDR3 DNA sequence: TGTGCCAGCAGTCCCAGGACTAGCCGGAGGTACGAGCAGTACTTC.

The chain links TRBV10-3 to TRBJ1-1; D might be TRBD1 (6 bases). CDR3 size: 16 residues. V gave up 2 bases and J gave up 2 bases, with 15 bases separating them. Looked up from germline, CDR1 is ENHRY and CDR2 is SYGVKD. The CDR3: CAISEAWDKINTEAFF. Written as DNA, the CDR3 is TGTGCCATCAGTGAGGCTTGGGACAAAATAAACACTGAAGCTTTCTTT.

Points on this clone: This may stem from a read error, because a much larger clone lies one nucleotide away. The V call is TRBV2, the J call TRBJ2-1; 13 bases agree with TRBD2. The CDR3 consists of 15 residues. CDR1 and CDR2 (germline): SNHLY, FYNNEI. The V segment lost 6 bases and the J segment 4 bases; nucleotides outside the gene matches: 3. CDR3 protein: CASSPGLAGYNEQFF. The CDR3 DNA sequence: TGTGCCAGCAGCCCGGGACTAGCGGGGTACAATGAGCAGTTCTTC. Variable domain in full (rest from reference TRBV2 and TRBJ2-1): EPEVTQTPSHQVTQMGQEVILRCVPISNHLYFYWYRQILGQKVEFLVSFYNNEISEKSEIFDDQFSVERPDGSNFTLKIRSTKLEDSAMYFCASSPGLAGYNEQFFGPGTRLTVL.

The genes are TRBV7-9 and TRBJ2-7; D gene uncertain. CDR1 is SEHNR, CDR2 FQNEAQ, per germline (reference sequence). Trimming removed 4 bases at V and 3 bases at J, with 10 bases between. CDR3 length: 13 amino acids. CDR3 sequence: CASSSPHFYEQYF. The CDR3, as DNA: TGTGCCAGCAGCTCCCCCCACTTCTACGAGCAGTACTTC. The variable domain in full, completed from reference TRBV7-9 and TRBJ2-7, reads DTGVSQNPRHKITKRGQNVTFRCDPISEHNRLYWYRQTLGQGPEFLTYFQNEAQLEKSRLLSDRFSAERPKGSFSTLEIQRTEQGDSAMYLCASSSPHFYEQYFGPGTRLTVT.

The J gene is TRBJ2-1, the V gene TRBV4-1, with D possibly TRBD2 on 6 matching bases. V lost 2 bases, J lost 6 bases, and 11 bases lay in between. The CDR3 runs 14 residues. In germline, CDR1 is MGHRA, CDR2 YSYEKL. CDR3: CASSQSGGINEQFF. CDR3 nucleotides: TGCGCCAGCAGCCAAAGTGGAGGGATCAATGAGCAGTTCTTC.

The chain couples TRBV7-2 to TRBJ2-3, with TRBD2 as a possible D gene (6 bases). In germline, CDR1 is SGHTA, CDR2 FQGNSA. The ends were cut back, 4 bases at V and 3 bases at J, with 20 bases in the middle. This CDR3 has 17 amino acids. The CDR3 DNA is TGTGCCAGCAGCTCCTCCATGGAGGGGAGGCGGACAGATACGCAGTATTTT. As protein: CASSSSMEGRRTDTQYF.